A selection of T cell receptor beta chains follows, all from one sample in a study of post-analysis software for immune sequencing data. TCRdb re-analysed the PCR reads in MiXCR, keeping a single row per CDR3 protein. The sample lists 700,000 to 900,000 distinct CDR3 sequences, 46% occurring once. The sequenced sample consisted of blood. The receptors were sampled from a girl under 18 with multiple sclerosis. Both conserved end residues are part of each CDR3. Fields, in order: V gene, J gene, D gene, clone size, CDR3 DNA, CDR3 protein. The D gene is left open where the match is weak. Part of the rows lack a size; the others show once, few, many or a class for expanded clones.

TRBV19,TRBJ1-1,-,-,TGTGCCAGTAGATTGGGCCTCCGGAGGGGGAACACTGAAGCTTTCTTT,CASRLGLRRGNTEAFF
TRBV12-3/TRBV12-4,TRBJ2-1,-,few,TGTGCCAGCTCCCCGGGTCAGTTGCGGTACAATGAGCAGTTCTTC,CASSPGQLRYNEQFF
TRBV20-1,TRBJ1-1,TRBD1,-,TGCAGTGCTAGACGACAGGGGGGAACTGAAGCTTTCTTT,CSARRQGGTEAFF
TRBV12-3/TRBV12-4,TRBJ1-2,-,-,TGTGCCAGCAGGCCAGGATTCCATGGCTACACCTTC,CASRPGFHGYTF
TRBV4-3,TRBJ2-7,-,-,TGCGCCAGCAGCCAAGATGCGGCCTCCTCCTACGAGCAGTACTTC,CASSQDAASSYEQYF
TRBV4-1,TRBJ2-5,-,-,TGCGCCAGCAGCCACGAACCGCGAGGGGAGACCCAGTACTTC,CASSHEPRGETQYF
TRBV24-1,TRBJ2-1,-,few,TGTGCCACCAGCGTTTCAAGAAGCAATGAGCAGTTCTTC,CATSVSRSNEQFF
TRBV2,TRBJ1-1,-,few,TGTGCCAGCGTGGAGACAGAGAACACTGAAGCTTTCTTT,CASVETENTEAFF
TRBV25-1,TRBJ2-5,-,-,TGTGCCAGCAGTGAAGCGGCCGGCTACAATGAGCAGTACTTC,CASSEAAGYNEQYF
TRBV7-2,TRBJ2-3,-,-,TGTGCCAGCAACAAAATGCGGAGTATCGGGACCGAAACAGATACGCAGTATTTT,CASNKMRSIGTETDTQYF
TRBV10-3,TRBJ2-5,TRBD2,-,TGTGCCATCAGTGAGGGGGGACTAGCGGGAGAGACCCAGTACTTC,CAISEGGLAGETQYF
TRBV4-1,TRBJ1-2,-,few,TGCGCCAGCAGCCAATCGTGGGGGGAGAACTATGGCTACACCTTC,CASSQSWGENYGYTF
TRBV28,TRBJ1-1,TRBD1,-,TGTGCCACCCGCTTGGGACAGTTAAACACTGAAGCTTTCTTT,CATRLGQLNTEAFF
TRBV12-3/TRBV12-4,TRBJ2-7,-,few,TGTGCCAGCAGTCCCAGTCTCGGGGGCCTCGAGCAGTACTTC,CASSPSLGGLEQYF
TRBV29-1,TRBJ2-4,-,many,TGCAGCGTTGAATCCGGGGAAGAGCAGTACTTC,CSVESGEEQYF
TRBV4-1,TRBJ2-1,TRBD2,few,TGCGCCAGCAGCCAACCACTAGCGGGAGGGAATGAGCAGTTCTTC,CASSQPLAGGNEQFF
TRBV2,TRBJ1-5,TRBD1,-,TGTGCCAGCAGTACGGGACAGGGAAAGCAGCCCCAGCATTTT,CASSTGQGKQPQHF
TRBV9,TRBJ2-5,-,-,TGTGCCAGCAGCGTAGGGGCAGGGTTTGGAGAGACCCAGTACTTC,CASSVGAGFGETQYF
TRBV7-9,TRBJ1-2,TRBD1,-,TGTGCCAGCAGCTTTTCCGGGACAGGGGAATCCTATGGCTACACCTTC,CASSFSGTGESYGYTF
TRBV5-1,TRBJ1-6,-,-,TGCGCCAGCAGCTTGGAAAGTAATTCACCCCTCCACTTT,CASSLESNSPLHF
TRBV30,TRBJ2-7,TRBD2,-,TGTGCCTGGAGAAATTTAGCGGGAGACTTGTACGAGCAGTACTTC,CAWRNLAGDLYEQYF
TRBV7-6,TRBJ2-5,TRBD1,few,TGTGCCAGCAGCTTAGGGACAGGAAATCAAGAGACCCAGTACTTC,CASSLGTGNQETQYF
TRBV20-1,TRBJ2-3,TRBD2,-,TGCAGTGCTGAGGGACTAGCGGACTCCACAGATACGCAGTATTTT,CSAEGLADSTDTQYF
TRBV6-6,TRBJ2-5,-,few,TGTGCCAGCAGTTACATAGAGACCCAGTACTTC,CASSYIETQYF
TRBV12-3/TRBV12-4,TRBJ2-5,TRBD2,once,TGTGCCAGCAGTTCGGGGGGGCTATTGGAGACCCAGTACTTC,CASSSGGLLETQYF
TRBV15,TRBJ2-3,-,-,TGTGCCACCAGCACTACTATGTTCGGCCCACCTACTACCACAGATACGCAGTATTTT,CATSTTMFGPPTTTDTQYF
TRBV6-1,TRBJ2-1,-,-,TGTGCCAGCAGTGAAGTTGGGGGGGGCGGCACGCGCCATGGGCAGTTCTTC,CASSEVGGGGTRHGQFF
TRBV7-8,TRBJ1-4,-,once,TGTGCCAGCAGCTTAGCGGGAGGATGGGGAGAAAAACTGTTTTTT,CASSLAGGWGEKLFF
TRBV29-1,TRBJ2-1,-,few,TGCAGCGTTGGGAGCAGCAACCTAGCGGCGACAGGAGATGAGCAGTTCTTC,CSVGSSNLAATGDEQFF
TRBV7-9,TRBJ2-5,-,-,TGTGCCAGCAGCTCATCTCGGTTCCGAGGGGAGACCCAGTACTTC,CASSSSRFRGETQYF
TRBV28,TRBJ2-1,-,-,TGTGCCAGCAGTTCTCTACAGGGTTCGGTGAACAATGAGCAGTTCTTC,CASSSLQGSVNNEQFF
TRBV4-3,TRBJ2-1,TRBD2,-,TGCGCCAGCAGCCAAGATCCTCGGGAGGGCCCGATTGATGAGCAGTTCTTC,CASSQDPREGPIDEQFF
TRBV7-2,TRBJ2-4,-,-,TGTGCCAGCAGCTTCGGGGGTACGGACATTCAGTACTTC,CASSFGGTDIQYF
TRBV6-5,TRBJ2-3,-,-,TGTGCCAGCAGTTACGGTCAGGCGAGGGATACGCAGTATTTT,CASSYGQARDTQYF
TRBV20-1,TRBJ2-3,TRBD2,few,TGCAGTGCTCCCGGACTAGCGACAACCCGATACACAGATACGCAGTATTTT,CSAPGLATTRYTDTQYF
TRBV27,TRBJ1-1,-,-,TGTGCCAGCGGTGAACGGGGGCGATGGACTGAAGCTTTCTTT,CASGERGRWTEAFF
TRBV7-2,TRBJ2-1,TRBD2,once,TGTGCCAGCAGCTTAGTGGGGCGGGGGGCGGATGAGCAGTTCTTC,CASSLVGRGADEQFF
TRBV10-1,TRBJ2-1,TRBD1,-,TGCGCCAACAGTGAGTCGGGGGACAGGGGGTGGAATGAGCAGTTCTTC,CANSESGDRGWNEQFF
TRBV12-3/TRBV12-4,TRBJ1-5,-,few,TGTGCCAGCAGTTTTATATCAGGGAGTAACGATCGGCCCCAGCATTTT,CASSFISGSNDRPQHF
TRBV7-9,TRBJ2-3,TRBD1,-,TGTGCCAGCAGCTACGACAGGGACACAGATACGCAGTATTTT,CASSYDRDTDTQYF
TRBV7-3,TRBJ1-2,TRBD1,-,TGTGCCAGCAGCCGGGACAGGGGGCGCCATGGCTACACCTTC,CASSRDRGRHGYTF
TRBV29-1,TRBJ1-1,TRBD1,once,TGCAGCGTTGCGACAGGGGGCACTGAAGCTTTCTTT,CSVATGGTEAFF
TRBV7-8,TRBJ2-3,TRBD2,few,TGTGCCAGCAGCTTTCCCCTAGCGGGAGTGGGTGATACGCAGTATTTT,CASSFPLAGVGDTQYF
TRBV12-3/TRBV12-4,TRBJ1-5,TRBD1,many,TGTGCCAGCAGTCTCAGGGGGAGCGGCAATCAGCCCCAGCATTTT,CASSLRGSGNQPQHF
TRBV15,TRBJ1-2,-,-,TGTGCCACCAGCAGAGATGGAGCGGGGCGCAGGGGCCTCGCTAACTATGGCTACACCTTC,CATSRDGAGRRGLANYGYTF
TRBV20-1,TRBJ2-5,TRBD2,-,TGCAGTGCCAGTCGGGCGGGGGAGGGGACCCAGTACTTC,CSASRAGEGTQYF
TRBV29-1,TRBJ1-2,-,-,TGCAGCGTTGTCGAGGAAACGAGATTTGGCTACACCTTC,CSVVEETRFGYTF
TRBV5-1,TRBJ2-3,-,-,TGCGCCAGCAGCTTGGAAGGACAGAGATCAGATACGCAGTATTTT,CASSLEGQRSDTQYF
TRBV5-1,TRBJ2-7,-,-,TGCGCCAGCAGCTTCTTGGGCAGAAACTCCTACGAGCAGTACTTC,CASSFLGRNSYEQYF
TRBV28,TRBJ2-7,TRBD1,-,TGTGCCAGCACCCCGACAGGGAACTCCTACGAGCAGTACTTC,CASTPTGNSYEQYF
TRBV14,TRBJ2-1,-,few,TGTGCCAGCAGCCTCTCTTCTCACAATGAGCAGTTCTTC,CASSLSSHNEQFF
TRBV12-3/TRBV12-4,TRBJ2-7,-,-,TGTGCCAGCAGTTGGGACAACTCCTACGAGCAGTACTTC,CASSWDNSYEQYF
TRBV6-5,TRBJ2-1,-,-,TGTGCCAGCAGTTACGGACCCTCGAATGAGCAGTTCTTC,CASSYGPSNEQFF
TRBV21-1,TRBJ2-5,-,-,TGTGCCAGCAGCAGGGGGACTAGCGGGAGGGAGACCCAGTACTTC,CASSRGTSGRETQYF
TRBV4-3,TRBJ1-2,-,-,TGCGCCAGCAGCCCGGGACTCGAGAGTGGCTACACCTTC,CASSPGLESGYTF
TRBV19,TRBJ2-3,TRBD2,-,TGTGCCAGTAGTACAGCCGGGGGACTAGCGGGGGCAGATACGCAGTATTTT,CASSTAGGLAGADTQYF
TRBV20-1,TRBJ2-7,-,-,TGCAGTGCTGGTCCAAGGGGGGACGGTTCGTACGAGCAGTACTTC,CSAGPRGDGSYEQYF
TRBV20-1,TRBJ1-6,-,-,TGCAGCGCTAGAGGGCCACAGGGAGACTCCTATAATTCACCCCTCCACTTT,CSARGPQGDSYNSPLHF
TRBV7-2,TRBJ2-3,-,-,TGTGCCAGCAGCTCCATCGGGGCAGATACGCAGTATTTT,CASSSIGADTQYF
TRBV7-8,TRBJ2-1,-,-,TGTGCCAGCAGCTTAGCGAGGCTAGCAGACCCCAATGAGCAGTTCTTC,CASSLARLADPNEQFF